Following are 14 T cell receptor beta chains from one sample sequenced in a study of CD8 T cells in Susac syndrome. RNA in amounts of 0.5 to 1 ug was reverse transcribed with random hexamers. TCRdb recomputed calls from the immunoSEQ multiplex PCR reads with MiXCR, one row per CDR3 protein. The sample lists some 200,000 distinct CDR3 sequences; roughly 95% were seen once. The sequenced material came from CD4+ T cells from PBMCs. These receptors were taken from a human donor in good health.

The genes are TRBV12-3 or TRBV12-4 and TRBJ2-7; possibly TRBD2 for D (5 bases). This CDR3 comprises 15 residues. Trimming pared 4 bases from V and 1 base from J, leaving 14 bases between. CDR3 amino acids: CASSWLASGSYEQYF. The CDR3 DNA reads TGTGCCAGCAGTTGGCTAGCTTCGGGGTCCTACGAGCAGTACTTC.

This clonotype occurred once. This chain connects TRBV6-2 or TRBV6-3 to TRBJ2-5; D is ambiguous. The germline gives CDR1 MNHEY, CDR2 SVGEGT. V dropped 6 bases and J dropped 4 bases, with 6 bases sitting between them. The length of the CDR3 is 11 residues. The CDR3 DNA is TGTGCCAGCAGGACGCTAGAGACCCAGTACTTC. As protein: CASRTLETQYF.

The genes are TRBV19 and TRBJ2-3, with D possibly being TRBD1 (5 bases). Germline CDR1 and CDR2: LNHDA and SQIVND (reference sequence). The CDR3 runs 14 residues. V shed 7 bases and J shed 3 bases, with 14 bases lying between them. The CDR3 nucleotides read TGTGCCAGTACCTTAGGGGCGACTACAGATACGCAGTATTTT. Protein: CASTLGATTDTQYF.

This chain links TRBV20-1 with TRBJ2-6; no reliable D call. Germline V gives CDR1 DFQATT, CDR2 SNEGSKA (reference sequence). The ends were cut back, 1 base at V and 3 bases at J, with 1 base in the middle. The CDR3 extends over 12 amino acids. The CDR3 nucleotides read TGCAGTGCTAGAGGTGGGGCCAACGTCCTGACTTTC. Translating it yields CSARGGANVLTF.

The chain uses TRBV30 and TRBJ1-2; D ambiguous. V lost 4 bases to trimming and J lost 4 bases, with 16 bases between them. CDR3 length: 14 residues. In germline, CDR1 is GTSNPN, CDR2 SVGIG (reference sequence). CDR3: CAWTREGQIYGYTF. CDR3 DNA sequence: TGTGCCTGGACACGGGAGGGCCAGATCTATGGCTACACCTTC.

CDR3 loop: CSASSSGTAYEQYF. The CDR3 bases are TGCAGTGCTAGTTCCAGCGGGACCGCCTACGAGCAGTACTTC. The chain carries TRBV20-1 and TRBJ2-7, with 7 bases lining up with TRBD2. Germline CDR1 reads DFQATT; CDR2 reads SNEGSKA (reference sequence). V lost 3 bases to trimming and J lost 2 bases; unmatched junction nucleotides: 7. The CDR3 has 14 amino acids.

V is TRBV4-3 and J is TRBJ2-1, with a possible D match to TRBD1 (5 bases). The germline V gene has CDR1 LGHNA and CDR2 YSLEER. V was pared by 0 bases and J by 16 bases, with 16 bases between. There are 13 residues in the CDR3. The CDR3 region has the DNA TGCGCCAGCAGCCAAGATCTTCTGAACAGGCGATTCTTC. Its protein is CASSQDLLNRRFF.

This chain links TRBV30 with TRBJ1-5; a weak D match, TRBD1 (6 bases). V shed 0 bases and J shed 7 bases, with 13 bases lying between them. The CDR3 consists of 14 residues. Germline values: CDR1 GTSNPN, CDR2 SVGIG (reference sequence). CDR3 DNA: TGTGCCTGGAGTGTACTGGGGGCGACGCAGCCCCAGCATTTT. Translated: CAWSVLGATQPQHF.

The rearrangement joins TRBV7-3 to TRBJ1-1; D is undetermined. CDR1 and CDR2 (germline): SGHTA, FQGTGA. The CDR3 is 14 residues long. Trimming shortened V by 5 bases and J by 4 bases, and 14 bases separated the two germline ends. DNA of the CDR3: TGTGCCAGCAGCCCACCTGGGCGGGCCACTGAAGCTTTCTTT. Translated: CASSPPGRATEAFF.

V is TRBV20-1 and J is TRBJ2-7; 7 positions agree with TRBD2. Trimming removed 1 base from V and 3 bases from J; junction bases left unmatched: 6. This CDR3 region has 14 residues. Germline CDR1 reads DFQATT; CDR2 reads SNEGSKA (reference sequence). CDR3 residues: CSARVLASNYEQYF. The CDR3 coding sequence is TGCAGTGCTAGAGTACTAGCGAGTAACTACGAGCAGTACTTC.

In DNA form, the CDR3 reads TGCAGTGCTAGCGGGAATAACTATGGCTACACCTTC. Protein product: CSASGNNYGYTF. The chain joins TRBV20-1 to TRBJ1-2; D is undetermined. In germline, CDR1 is DFQATT, CDR2 SNEGSKA (reference sequence). V lost 3 bases and J 1 base, leaving 6 bases between the germline ends. The CDR3 consists of 12 residues.

The chain couples TRBV29-1 to TRBJ2-5, with D unclear. Germline V gene data show CDR1 as SQVTM and CDR2 as ANQGSEA. The CDR3 spans 18 residues. Trimming removed 2 bases from V and 0 bases from J, with 22 bases in between. CDR3 DNA sequence: TGCAGCGTTGAATCGACGGACGCTCCCTCATTGTACCAAGAGACCCAGTACTTC. Its protein product is CSVESTDAPSLYQETQYF.

V gene TRBV24-1 combines with J gene TRBJ2-2, with D unclear. The CDR3 consists of 13 residues. V was shortened by 9 bases and J by 1 base, with 8 bases between the two germline ends. Germline CDR1 reads KGHDR; CDR2 reads SFDVKD. The CDR3 here is CATDSENTGELFF. CDR3 nucleotides: TGTGCCACCGATTCGGAGAACACCGGGGAGCTGTTTTTT.

The chain employs TRBV2 and TRBJ2-7; 9 bases agree with TRBD2. Germline trimming cut 7 bases from V and 1 base from J; bases unmatched to any gene: 8. CDR1 and CDR2 (germline): SNHLY, FYNNEI. This CDR3 spans 15 amino acids. CDR3 in amino acids: CASKVSAGGSYEQYF. The CDR3 bases are TGTGCCAGCAAGGTGTCGGCGGGAGGGTCCTACGAGCAGTACTTC.